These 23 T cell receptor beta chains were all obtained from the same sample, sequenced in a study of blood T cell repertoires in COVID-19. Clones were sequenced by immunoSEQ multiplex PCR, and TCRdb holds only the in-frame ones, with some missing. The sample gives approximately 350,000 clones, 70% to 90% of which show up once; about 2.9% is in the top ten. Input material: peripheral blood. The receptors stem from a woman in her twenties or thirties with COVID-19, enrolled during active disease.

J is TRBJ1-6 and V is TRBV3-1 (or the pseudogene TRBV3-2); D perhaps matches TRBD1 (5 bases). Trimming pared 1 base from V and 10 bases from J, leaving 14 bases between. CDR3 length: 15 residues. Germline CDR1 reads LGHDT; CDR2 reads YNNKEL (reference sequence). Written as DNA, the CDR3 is TGTGCCAGCAGCCAAGCCCGGACAAGTAACTCACCCCTCCACTTT. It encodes CASSQARTSNSPLHF.

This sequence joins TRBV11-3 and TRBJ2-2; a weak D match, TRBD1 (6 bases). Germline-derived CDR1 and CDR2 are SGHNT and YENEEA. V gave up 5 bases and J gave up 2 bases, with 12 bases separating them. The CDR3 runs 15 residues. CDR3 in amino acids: CASSPRGSNTGELFF. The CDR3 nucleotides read TGTGCCAGCAGCCCTAGGGGGAGTAACACCGGGGAGCTGTTTTTT.

Written as DNA, the CDR3 is TGTGCCAGCAGCTTGTTCCTGAGTACCTATAATTCACCCCTCCACTTT. Protein product: CASSLFLSTYNSPLHF. This chain connects TRBV5-8 to TRBJ1-6; D gene unclear. The germline V gene has CDR1 SGHTS and CDR2 YDEGEE. Trimming removed 1 base from V and 2 bases from J, with 10 bases in between. The CDR3 extends over 16 amino acids.

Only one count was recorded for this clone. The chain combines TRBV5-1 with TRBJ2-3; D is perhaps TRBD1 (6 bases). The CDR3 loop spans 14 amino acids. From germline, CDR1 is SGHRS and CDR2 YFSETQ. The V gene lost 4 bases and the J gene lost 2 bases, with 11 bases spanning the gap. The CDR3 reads CASSIDRSTDTQYF. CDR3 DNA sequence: TGCGCCAGCAGCATCGACAGGTCCACAGATACGCAGTATTTT. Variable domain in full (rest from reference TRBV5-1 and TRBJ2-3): KAGVTQTPRYLIKTRGQQVTLSCSPISGHRSVSWYQQTPGQGLQFLFEYFSETQRNKGNFPGRFSGRQFSNSRSEMNVSTLELGDSALYLCASSIDRSTDTQYFGPGTRLTVL.

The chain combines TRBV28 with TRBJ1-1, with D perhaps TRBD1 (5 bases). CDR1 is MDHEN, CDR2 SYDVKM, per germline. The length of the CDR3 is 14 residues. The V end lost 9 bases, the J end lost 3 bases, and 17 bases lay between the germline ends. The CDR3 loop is CASAADIGDTEAFF. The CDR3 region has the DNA TGTGCCAGTGCGGCCGACATAGGGGACACTGAAGCTTTCTTT.

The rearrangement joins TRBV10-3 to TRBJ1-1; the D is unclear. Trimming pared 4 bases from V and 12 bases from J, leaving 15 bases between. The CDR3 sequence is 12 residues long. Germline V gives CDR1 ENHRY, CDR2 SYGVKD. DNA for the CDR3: TGTGCCATCAGTGGAGGCATCCCGGTAACTTTCTTT. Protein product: CAISGGIPVTFF.

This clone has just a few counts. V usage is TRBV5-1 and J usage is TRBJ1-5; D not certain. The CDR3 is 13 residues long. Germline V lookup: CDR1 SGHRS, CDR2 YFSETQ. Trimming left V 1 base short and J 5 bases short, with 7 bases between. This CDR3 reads CASSLLPDQPQHF. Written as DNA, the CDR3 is TGCGCCAGCAGCTTGTTGCCGGATCAGCCCCAGCATTTT.

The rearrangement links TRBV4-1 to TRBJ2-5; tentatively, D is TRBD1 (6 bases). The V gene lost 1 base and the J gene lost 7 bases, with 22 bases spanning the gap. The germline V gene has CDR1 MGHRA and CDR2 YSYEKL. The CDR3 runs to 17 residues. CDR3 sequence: CASSQGRGWLGGGTQYF. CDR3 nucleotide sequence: TGCGCCAGCAGCCAAGGCAGGGGATGGTTGGGTGGGGGGACCCAGTACTTC.

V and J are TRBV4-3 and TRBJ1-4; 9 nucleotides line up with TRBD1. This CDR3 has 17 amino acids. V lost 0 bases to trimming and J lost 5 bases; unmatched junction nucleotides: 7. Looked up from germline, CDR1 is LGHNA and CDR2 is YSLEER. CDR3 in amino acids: CASSQEPDRGQNEKLFF. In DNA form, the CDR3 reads TGCGCCAGCAGCCAAGAACCGGACAGGGGTCAGAATGAAAAACTGTTTTTT.

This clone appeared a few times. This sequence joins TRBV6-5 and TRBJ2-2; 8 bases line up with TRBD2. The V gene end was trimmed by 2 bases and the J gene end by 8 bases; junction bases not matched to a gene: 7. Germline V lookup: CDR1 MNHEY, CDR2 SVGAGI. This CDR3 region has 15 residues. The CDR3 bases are TGTGCCAGCAGTTACGGAGGACTAGCTTTAGGGGAGCTGTTTTTT. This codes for CASSYGGLALGELFF.

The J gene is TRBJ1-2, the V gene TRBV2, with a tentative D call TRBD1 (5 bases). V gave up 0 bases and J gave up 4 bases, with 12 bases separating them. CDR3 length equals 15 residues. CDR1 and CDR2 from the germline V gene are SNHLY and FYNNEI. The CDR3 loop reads CASSEAFTGSYGYTF. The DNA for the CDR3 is TGTGCCAGCAGTGAAGCATTTACAGGATCCTATGGCTACACCTTC. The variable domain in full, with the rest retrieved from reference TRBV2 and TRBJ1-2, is EPEVTQTPSHQVTQMGQEVILRCVPISNHLYFYWYRQILGQKVEFLVSFYNNEISEKSEIFDDQFSVERPDGSNFTLKIRSTKLEDSAMYFCASSEAFTGSYGYTFGSGTRLTVV.

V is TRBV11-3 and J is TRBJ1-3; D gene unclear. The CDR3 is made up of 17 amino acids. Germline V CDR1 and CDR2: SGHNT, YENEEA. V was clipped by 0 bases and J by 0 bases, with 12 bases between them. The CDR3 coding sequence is TGTGCCAGCAGCTTAGATCAAGCGGTTTACTCTGGAAACACCATATATTTT. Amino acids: CASSLDQAVYSGNTIYF.

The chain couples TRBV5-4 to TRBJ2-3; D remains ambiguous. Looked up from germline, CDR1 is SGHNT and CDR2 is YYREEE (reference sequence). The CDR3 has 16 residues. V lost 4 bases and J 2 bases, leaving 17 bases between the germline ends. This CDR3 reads CASSPSYQAYTDTQYF. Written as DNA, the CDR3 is TGTGCCAGCAGCCCATCCTATCAAGCCTACACAGATACGCAGTATTTT.

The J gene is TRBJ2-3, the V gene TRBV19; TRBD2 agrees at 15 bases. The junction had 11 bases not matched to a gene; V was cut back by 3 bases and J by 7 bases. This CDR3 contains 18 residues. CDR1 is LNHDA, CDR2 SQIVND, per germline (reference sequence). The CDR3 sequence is CASSMASGLAGGRNTQYF. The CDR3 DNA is TGTGCCAGTAGTATGGCGTCCGGACTAGCGGGGGGGCGAAATACGCAGTATTTT. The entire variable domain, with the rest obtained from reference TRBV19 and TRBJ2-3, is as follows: DGGITQSPKYLFRKEGQNVTLSCEQNLNHDAMYWYRQDPGQGLRLIYYSQIVNDFQKGDIAEGYSVSREKKESFPLTVTSAQKNPTAFYLCASSMASGLAGGRNTQYFGPGTRLTVL.

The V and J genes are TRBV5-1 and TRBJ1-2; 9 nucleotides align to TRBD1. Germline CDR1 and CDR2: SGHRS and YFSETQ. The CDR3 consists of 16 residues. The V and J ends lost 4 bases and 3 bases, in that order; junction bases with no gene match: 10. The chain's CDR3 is CASSPPDRGSDYGYTF. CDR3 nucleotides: TGCGCCAGCAGCCCACCGGACAGGGGATCGGACTATGGCTACACCTTC.

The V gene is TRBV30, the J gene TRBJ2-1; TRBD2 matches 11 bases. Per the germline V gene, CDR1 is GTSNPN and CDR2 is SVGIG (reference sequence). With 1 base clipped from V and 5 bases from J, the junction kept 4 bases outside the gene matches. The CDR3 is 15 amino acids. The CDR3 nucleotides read TGTGCCTGGAGTGCCGGGACTAGCGGCAACAATGAGCAGTTCTTC. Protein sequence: CAWSAGTSGNNEQFF.

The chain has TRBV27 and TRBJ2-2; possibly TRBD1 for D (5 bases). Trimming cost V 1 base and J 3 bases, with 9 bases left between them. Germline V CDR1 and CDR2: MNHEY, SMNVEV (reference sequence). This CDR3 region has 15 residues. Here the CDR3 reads CASSLYGAYTGELFF. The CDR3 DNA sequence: TGTGCCAGCAGTTTATATGGGGCGTACACCGGGGAGCTGTTTTTT.

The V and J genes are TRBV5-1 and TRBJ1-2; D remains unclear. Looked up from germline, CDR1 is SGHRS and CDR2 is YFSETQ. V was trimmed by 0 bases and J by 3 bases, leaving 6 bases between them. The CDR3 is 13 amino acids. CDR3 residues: CASSLVADYGYTF. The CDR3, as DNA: TGCGCCAGCAGCTTGGTAGCAGACTATGGCTACACCTTC.

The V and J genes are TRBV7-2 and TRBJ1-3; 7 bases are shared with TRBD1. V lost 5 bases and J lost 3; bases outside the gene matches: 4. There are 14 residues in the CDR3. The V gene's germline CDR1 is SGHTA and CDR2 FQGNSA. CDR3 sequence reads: CASSMTGYGNTIYF. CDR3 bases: TGTGCCAGCAGCATGACAGGGTATGGAAACACCATATATTTT.

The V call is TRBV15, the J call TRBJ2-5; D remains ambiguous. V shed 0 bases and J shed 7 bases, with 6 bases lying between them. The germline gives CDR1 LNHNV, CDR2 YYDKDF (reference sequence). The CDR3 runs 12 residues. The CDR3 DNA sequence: TGTGCCACCAGCAGAGATTCTGTGACCCAGTACTTC. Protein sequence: CATSRDSVTQYF.

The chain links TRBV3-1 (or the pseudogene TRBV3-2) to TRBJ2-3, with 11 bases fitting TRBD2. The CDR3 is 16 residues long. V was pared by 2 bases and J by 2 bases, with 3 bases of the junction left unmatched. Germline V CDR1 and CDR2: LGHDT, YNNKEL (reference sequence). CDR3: CASSQPSGGTTDTQYF. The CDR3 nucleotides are TGTGCCAGCAGCCAACCTAGCGGGGGGACCACAGATACGCAGTATTTT.

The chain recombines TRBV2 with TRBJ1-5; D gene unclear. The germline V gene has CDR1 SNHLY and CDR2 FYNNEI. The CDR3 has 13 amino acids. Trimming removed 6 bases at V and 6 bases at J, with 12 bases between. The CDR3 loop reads CASREEVAQPQHF. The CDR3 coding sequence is TGTGCCAGCAGAGAGGAGGTGGCTCAGCCCCAGCATTTT.

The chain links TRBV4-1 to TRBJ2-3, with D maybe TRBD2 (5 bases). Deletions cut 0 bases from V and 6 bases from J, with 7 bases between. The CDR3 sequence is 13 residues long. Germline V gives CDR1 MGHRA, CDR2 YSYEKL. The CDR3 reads CASSQDREDTQYF. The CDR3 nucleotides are TGCGCCAGCAGCCAAGATAGGGAGGATACGCAGTATTTT.